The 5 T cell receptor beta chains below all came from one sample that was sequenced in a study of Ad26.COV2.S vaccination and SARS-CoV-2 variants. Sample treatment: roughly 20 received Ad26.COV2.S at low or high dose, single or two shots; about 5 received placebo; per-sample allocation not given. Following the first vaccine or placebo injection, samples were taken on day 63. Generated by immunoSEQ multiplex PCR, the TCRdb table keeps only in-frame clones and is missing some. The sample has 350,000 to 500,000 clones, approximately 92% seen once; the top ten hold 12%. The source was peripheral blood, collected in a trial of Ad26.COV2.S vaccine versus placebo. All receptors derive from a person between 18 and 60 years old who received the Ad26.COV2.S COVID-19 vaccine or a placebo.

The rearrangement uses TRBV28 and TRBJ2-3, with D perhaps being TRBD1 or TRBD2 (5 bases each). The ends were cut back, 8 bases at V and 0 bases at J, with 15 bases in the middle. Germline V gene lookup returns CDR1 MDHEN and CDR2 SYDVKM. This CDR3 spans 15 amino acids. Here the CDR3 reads CASGLGTSSTDTQYF. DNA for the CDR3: TGTGCCAGCGGACTCGGGACCTCTAGCACAGATACGCAGTATTTT. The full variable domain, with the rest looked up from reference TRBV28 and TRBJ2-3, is DVKVTQSSRYLVKRTGEKVFLECVQDMDHENMFWYRQDPGLGLRLIYFSYDVKMKEKGDIPEGYSVSREKKERFSLILESASTNQTSMYLCASGLGTSSTDTQYFGPGTRLTVL.

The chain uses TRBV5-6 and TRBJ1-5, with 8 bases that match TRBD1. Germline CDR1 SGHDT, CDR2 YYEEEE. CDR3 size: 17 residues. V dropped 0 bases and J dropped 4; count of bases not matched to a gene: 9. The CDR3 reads CASSLGGGQAWNQPQHF. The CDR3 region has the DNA TGTGCCAGCAGCTTGGGTGGGGGACAGGCTTGGAATCAGCCCCAGCATTTT.

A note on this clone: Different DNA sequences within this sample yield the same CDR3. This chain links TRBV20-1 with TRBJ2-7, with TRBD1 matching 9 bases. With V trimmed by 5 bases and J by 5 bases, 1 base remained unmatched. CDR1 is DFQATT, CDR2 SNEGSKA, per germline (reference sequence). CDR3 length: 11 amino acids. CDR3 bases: TGCAGTGCTGGACAGGGGAACGAGCAGTACTTC. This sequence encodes CSAGQGNEQYF.

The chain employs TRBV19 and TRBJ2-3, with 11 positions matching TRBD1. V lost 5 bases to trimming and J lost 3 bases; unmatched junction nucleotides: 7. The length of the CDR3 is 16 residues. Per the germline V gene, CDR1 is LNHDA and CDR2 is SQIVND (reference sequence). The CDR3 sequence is CASSARDRGSTDTQYF. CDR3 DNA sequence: TGTGCCAGTAGTGCCCGGGACAGGGGGTCGACAGATACGCAGTATTTT. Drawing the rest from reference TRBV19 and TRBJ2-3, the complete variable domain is DGGITQSPKYLFRKEGQNVTLSCEQNLNHDAMYWYRQDPGQGLRLIYYSQIVNDFQKGDIAEGYSVSREKKESFPLTVTSAQKNPTAFYLCASSARDRGSTDTQYFGPGTRLTVL.

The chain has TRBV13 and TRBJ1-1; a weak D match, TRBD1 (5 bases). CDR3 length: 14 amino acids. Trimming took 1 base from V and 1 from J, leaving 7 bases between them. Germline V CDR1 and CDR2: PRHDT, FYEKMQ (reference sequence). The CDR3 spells CASSLVGGNTEAFF. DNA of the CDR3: TGTGCCAGCAGCTTAGTTGGGGGGAACACTGAAGCTTTCTTT.